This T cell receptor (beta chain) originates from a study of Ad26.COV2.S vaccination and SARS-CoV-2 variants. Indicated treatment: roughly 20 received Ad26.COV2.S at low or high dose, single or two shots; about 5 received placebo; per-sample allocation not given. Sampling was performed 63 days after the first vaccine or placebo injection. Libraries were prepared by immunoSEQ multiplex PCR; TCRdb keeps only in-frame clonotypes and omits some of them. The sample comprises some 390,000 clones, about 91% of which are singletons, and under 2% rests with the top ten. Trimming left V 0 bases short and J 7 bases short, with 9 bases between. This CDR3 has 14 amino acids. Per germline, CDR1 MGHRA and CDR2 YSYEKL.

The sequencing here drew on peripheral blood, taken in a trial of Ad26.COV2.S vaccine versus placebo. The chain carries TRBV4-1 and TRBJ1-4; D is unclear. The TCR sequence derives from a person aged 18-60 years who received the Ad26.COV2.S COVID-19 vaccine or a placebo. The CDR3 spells CASSQEGQVEKLFF. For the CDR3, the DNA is TGCGCCAGCAGCCAAGAAGGCCAAGTTGAAAAACTGTTTTTT.